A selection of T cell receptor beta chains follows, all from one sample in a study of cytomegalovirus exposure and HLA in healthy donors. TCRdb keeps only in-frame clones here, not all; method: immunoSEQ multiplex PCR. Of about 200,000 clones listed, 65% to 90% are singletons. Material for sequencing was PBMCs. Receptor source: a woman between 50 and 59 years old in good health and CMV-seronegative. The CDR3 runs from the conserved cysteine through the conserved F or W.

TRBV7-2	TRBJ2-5	CASSSHSSGRAGPQYF
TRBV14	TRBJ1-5	CASSQGYNQPQHF
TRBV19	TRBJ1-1	CASMETRGRGAFF
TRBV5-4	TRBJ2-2	CASSRGTGELFF
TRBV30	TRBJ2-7	CAWSAGTGGYEQYF
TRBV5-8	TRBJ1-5	CASSLRGAGNQPQHF
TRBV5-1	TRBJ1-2	CASSGTGLTYGYTF
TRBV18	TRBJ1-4	CASSSRAGNEKLFF
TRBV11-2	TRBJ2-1	CASSFGLAGVKSLDEQFF
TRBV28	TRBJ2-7	CASSFEGQRQCGQYF
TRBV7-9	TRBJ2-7	CSSSSTGVAYEQYF
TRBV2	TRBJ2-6	CASRPGTSSGANVLTF
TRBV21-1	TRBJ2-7	CASSKCPGSGRAQEEQYF
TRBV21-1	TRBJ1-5	CASSKADRCNQPQHF
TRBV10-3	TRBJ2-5	CAISDSTSGSGETQYF
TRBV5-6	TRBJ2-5	CASSLRMGREETQYF
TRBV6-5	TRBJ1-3	CASSYAGGPSTIYF
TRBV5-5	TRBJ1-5	CASSLGIGRHQPQHF
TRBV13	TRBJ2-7	CASSPRTGRAQLGSYEQYF
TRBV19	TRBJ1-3	CATQGLSSGNTIYF
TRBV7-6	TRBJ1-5	CASSPQISNQPQHF
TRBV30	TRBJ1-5	CAWGGTGNQPQHF
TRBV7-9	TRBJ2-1	CASSSFLSGSGNEQFF
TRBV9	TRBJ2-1	CASSVTSGSYNEQFF
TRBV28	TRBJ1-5	CASSLGQANMPQHF
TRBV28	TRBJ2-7	CASSSPSTGQPLISYEQYF
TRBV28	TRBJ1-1	CASRETGRAEAFF
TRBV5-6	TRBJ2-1	CASSLTGHSYNEQFF
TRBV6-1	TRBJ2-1	CASSELDRGYNEQFF
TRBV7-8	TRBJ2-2	CASRGLRNTGELFF
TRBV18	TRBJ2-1	CASSRRTSGSGNEQFF
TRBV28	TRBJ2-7	CASSSQGRYEQYF
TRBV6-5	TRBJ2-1	CASKSGGDYNEQFF
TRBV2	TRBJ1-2	CASTGDRAIPTYGYTF
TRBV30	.	CAWNWPGQSYEQYF
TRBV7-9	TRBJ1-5	CASSLARAGGQSSNQPQHF
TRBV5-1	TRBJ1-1	CASGPGGGTNTEAFF
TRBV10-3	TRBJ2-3	CATRLAGGPDTQYF
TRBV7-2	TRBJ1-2	CASSFQTANYGYTF
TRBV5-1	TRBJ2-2	CASSSGGLAGAGELFF
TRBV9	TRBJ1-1	CASSVGQVNTEAFF
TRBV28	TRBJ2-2	CARPFGQGQTGELFF
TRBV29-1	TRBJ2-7	CSVKGLTYEQYF
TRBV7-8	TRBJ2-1	CASSLSTAGAASYNEQFF
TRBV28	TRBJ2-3	CASSFPLAGATDTQYF
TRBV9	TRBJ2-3	CASSSEGHTDTQYF